This TCR beta chain appears in the sequencing data of a study of neoadjuvant anti-PD-1 for oral cavity cancer. Clones were read by immunoSEQ multiplex PCR, and TCRdb kept only the in-frame ones, dropping some. The sample contains just over 7,000 clones, less than 85% of which appear only once. The source of this sequence is a person aged 35-79 years with oral cavity squamous cell carcinoma. Sequencing was performed on PBMCs, taken before nivolumab (anti-PD-1) treatment.

This CDR3 reads CASSLRQGFDTGELFF. The CDR3 nucleotides are TGTGCCAGCAGCTTACGACAGGGTTTCGACACCGGGGAGCTGTTTTTT. V and J are TRBV7-9 and TRBJ2-2; TRBD1 matches at 7 bases. V shed 2 bases, J shed 3 bases, and the junction held 6 bases outside the gene matches. This CDR3 comprises 16 residues. The germline CDR1 and CDR2 sequences are SEHNR and FQNEAQ (reference sequence).